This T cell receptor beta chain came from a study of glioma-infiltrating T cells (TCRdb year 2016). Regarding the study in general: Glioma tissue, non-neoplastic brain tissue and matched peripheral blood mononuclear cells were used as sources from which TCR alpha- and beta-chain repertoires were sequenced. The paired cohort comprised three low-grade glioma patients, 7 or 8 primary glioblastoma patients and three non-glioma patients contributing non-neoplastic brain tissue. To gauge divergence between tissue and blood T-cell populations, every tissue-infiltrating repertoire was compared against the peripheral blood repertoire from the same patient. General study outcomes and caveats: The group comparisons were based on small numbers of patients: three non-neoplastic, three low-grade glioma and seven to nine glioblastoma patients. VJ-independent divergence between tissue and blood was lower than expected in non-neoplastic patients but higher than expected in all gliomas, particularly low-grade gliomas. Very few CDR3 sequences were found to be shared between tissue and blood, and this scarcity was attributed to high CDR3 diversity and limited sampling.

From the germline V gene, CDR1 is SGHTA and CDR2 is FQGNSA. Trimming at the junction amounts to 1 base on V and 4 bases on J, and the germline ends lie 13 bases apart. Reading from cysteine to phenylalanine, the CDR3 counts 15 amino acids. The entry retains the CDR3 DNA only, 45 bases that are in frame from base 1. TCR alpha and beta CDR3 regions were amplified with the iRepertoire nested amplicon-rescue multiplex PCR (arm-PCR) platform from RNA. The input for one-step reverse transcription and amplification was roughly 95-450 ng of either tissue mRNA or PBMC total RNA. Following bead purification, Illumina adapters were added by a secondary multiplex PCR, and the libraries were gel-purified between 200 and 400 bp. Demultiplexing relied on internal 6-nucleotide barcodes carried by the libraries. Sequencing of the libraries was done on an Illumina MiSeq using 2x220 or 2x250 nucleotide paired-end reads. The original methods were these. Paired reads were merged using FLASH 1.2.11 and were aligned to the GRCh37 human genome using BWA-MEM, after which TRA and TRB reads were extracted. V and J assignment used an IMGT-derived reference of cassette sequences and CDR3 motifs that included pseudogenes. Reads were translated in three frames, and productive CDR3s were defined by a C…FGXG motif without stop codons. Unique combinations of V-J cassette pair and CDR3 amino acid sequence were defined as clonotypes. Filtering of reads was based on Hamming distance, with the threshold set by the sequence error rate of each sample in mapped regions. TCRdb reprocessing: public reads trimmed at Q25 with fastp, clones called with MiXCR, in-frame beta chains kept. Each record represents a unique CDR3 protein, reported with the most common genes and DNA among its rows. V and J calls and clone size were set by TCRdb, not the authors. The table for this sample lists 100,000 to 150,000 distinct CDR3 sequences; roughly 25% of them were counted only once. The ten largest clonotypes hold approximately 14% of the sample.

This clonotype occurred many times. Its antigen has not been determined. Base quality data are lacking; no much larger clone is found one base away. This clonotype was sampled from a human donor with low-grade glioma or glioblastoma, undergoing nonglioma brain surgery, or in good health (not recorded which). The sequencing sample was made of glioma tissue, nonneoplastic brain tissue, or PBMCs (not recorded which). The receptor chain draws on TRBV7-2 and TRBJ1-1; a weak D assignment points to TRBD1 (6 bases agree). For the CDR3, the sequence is CASSLGLGAVTEAFF. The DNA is TGTGCCAGCAGCTTAGGACTGGGGGCTGTCACTGAAGCTTTCTTT. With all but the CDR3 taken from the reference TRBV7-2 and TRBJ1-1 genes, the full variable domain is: GAGVSQSPSNKVTEKGKDVELRCDPISGHTALYWYRQSLGQGLEFLIYFQGNSAPDKSGLPSDRFSAERTGGSVSTLTIQRTQQEDSAVYLCASSLGLGAVTEAFFGQGTRLTVV.